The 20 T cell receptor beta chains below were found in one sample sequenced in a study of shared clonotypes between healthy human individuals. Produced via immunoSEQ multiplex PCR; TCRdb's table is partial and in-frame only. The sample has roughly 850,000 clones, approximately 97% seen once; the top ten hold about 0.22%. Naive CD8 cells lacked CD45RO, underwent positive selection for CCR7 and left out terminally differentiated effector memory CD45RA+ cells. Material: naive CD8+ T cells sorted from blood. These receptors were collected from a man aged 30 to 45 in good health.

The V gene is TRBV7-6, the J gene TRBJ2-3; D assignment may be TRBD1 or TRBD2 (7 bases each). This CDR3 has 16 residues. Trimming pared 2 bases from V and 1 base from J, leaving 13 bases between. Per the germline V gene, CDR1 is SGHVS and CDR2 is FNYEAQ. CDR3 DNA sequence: TGTGCCAGCAGCTTACCTGCAGGGGGGGGCACAGATACGCAGTATTTT. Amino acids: CASSLPAGGGTDTQYF. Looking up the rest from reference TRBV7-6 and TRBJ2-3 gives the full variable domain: GAGVSQSPRYKVTKRGQDVALRCDPISGHVSLYWYRQALGQGPEFLTYFNYEAQQDKSGLPNDRFSAERPEGSISTLTIQRTEQRDSAMYRCASSLPAGGGTDTQYFGPGTRLTVL.

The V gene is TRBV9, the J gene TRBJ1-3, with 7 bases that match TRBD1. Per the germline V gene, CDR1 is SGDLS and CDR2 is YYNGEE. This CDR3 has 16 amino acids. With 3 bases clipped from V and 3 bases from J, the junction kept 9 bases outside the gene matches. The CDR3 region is CASSASQGHSGNTIYF. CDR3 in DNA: TGTGCCAGCAGCGCTTCACAGGGGCATAGTGGAAACACCATATATTTT. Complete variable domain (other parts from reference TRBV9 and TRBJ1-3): DSGVTQTPKHLITATGQRVTLRCSPRSGDLSVYWYQQSLDQGLQFLIQYYNGEERAKGNILERFSAQQFPDLHSELNLSSLELGDSALYFCASSASQGHSGNTIYFGEGSWLTVV.

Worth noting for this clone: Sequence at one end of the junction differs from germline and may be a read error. The CDR3 reads CSVEGQGAETQYF. The DNA for the CDR3 is TGCAGCGTGGAAGGACAGGGGGCAGAGACCCAGTACTTC. The rearrangement joins TRBV29-1 to TRBJ2-5; 11 bases fit TRBD1. The CDR3 is made up of 13 amino acids. CDR1 is SQVTM, CDR2 ANQGSEA, per germline.

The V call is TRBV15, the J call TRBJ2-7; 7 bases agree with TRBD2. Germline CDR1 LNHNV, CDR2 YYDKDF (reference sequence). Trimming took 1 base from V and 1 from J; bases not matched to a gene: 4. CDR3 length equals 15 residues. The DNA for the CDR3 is TGTGCCACCAGCAGAGGGGAGGGTGGGTCCTACGAGCAGTACTTC. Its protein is CATSRGEGGSYEQYF. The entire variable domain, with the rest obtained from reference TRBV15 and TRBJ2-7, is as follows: DAMVIQNPRYQVTQFGKPVTLSCSQTLNHNVMYWYQQKSSQAPKLLFHYYDKDFNNEADTPDNFQSRRPNTSFCFLDIRSPGLGDTAMYLCATSRGEGGSYEQYFGPGTRLTVT.

CDR3 amino acids: CASSVKRTGSKVEQYF. The CDR3 nucleotides read TGTGCCAGCAGCGTAAAGAGGACGGGAAGCAAGGTTGAGCAGTACTTC. This chain links TRBV2 with TRBJ2-7; a possible D gene is TRBD2 (5 bases). The CDR3 sequence is 16 residues long. The V end was cut by 6 bases, the J end by 7 bases, with 25 bases between. Germline lookup yields CDR1 SNHLY and CDR2 FYNNEI. The full variable domain, rest sourced from reference TRBV2 and TRBJ2-7, is EPEVTQTPSHQVTQMGQEVILRCVPISNHLYFYWYRQILGQKVEFLVSFYNNEISEKSEIFDDQFSVERPDGSNFTLKIRSTKLEDSAMYFCASSVKRTGSKVEQYFGPGTRLTVT.

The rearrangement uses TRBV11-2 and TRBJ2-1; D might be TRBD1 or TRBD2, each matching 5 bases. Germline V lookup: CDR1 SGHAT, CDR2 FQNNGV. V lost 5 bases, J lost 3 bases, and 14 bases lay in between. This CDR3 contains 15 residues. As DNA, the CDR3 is TGTGCCAGCAGCCGAGGGGAAATCAACTACAATGAGCAGTTCTTC. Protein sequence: CASSRGEINYNEQFF.

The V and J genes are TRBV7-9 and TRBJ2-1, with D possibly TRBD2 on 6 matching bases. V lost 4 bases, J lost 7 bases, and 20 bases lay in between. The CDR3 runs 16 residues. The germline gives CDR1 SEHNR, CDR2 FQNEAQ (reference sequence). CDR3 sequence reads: CASSYPTAGRRNEQFF. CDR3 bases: TGTGCCAGCAGCTACCCAACGGCGGGAAGGCGGAATGAGCAGTTCTTC.

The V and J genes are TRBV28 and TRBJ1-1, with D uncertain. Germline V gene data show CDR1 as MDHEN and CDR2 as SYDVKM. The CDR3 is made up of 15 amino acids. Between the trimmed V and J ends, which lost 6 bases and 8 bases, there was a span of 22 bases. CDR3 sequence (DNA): TGTGCCAGCAGCCCATCCCTCGATCTGGGCGACGAAGCTTTCTTT. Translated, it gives CASSPSLDLGDEAFF.

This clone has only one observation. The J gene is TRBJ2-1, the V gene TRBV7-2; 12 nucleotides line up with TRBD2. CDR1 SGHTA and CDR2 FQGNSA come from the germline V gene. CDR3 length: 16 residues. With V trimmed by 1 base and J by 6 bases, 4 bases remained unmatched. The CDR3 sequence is CASSLVGTSGLNEQFF. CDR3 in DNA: TGTGCCAGCAGCTTAGTGGGGACTAGCGGGCTCAATGAGCAGTTCTTC.

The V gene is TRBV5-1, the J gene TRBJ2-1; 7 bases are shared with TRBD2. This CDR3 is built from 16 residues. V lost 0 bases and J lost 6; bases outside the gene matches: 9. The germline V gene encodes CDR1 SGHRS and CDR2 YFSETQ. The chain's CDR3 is CASSLVGTMGGNEQFF. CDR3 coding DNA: TGCGCCAGCAGCTTGGTGGGGACTATGGGAGGCAATGAGCAGTTCTTC.

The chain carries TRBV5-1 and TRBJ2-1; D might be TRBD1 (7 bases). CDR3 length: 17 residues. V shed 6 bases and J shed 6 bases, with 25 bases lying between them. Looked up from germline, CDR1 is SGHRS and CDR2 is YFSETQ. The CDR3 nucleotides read TGCGCCAGCATTGGTCAGGGGGGCCCCAAAAGGGGCAATGAGCAGTTCTTC. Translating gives CASIGQGGPKRGNEQFF.

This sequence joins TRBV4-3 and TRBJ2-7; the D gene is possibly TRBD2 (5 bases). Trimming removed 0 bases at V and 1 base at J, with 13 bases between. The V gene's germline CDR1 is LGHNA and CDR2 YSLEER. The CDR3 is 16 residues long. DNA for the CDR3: TGCGCCAGCAGCCAAGATGGAACGGGATTGTCCTACGAGCAGTACTTC. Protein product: CASSQDGTGLSYEQYF.

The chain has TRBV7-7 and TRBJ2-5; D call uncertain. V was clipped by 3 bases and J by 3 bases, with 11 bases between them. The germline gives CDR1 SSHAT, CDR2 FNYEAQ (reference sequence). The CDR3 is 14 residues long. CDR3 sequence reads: CASSFGWGKETQYF. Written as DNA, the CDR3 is TGTGCCAGCAGCTTCGGATGGGGTAAAGAGACCCAGTACTTC.

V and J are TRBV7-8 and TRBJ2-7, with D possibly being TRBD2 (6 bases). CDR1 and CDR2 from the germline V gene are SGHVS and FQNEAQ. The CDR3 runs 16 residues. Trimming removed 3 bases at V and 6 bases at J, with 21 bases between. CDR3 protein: CASSLISESVGGEQYF. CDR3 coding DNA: TGTGCCAGCAGCTTGATTAGTGAGTCGGTGGGGGGCGAGCAGTACTTC.

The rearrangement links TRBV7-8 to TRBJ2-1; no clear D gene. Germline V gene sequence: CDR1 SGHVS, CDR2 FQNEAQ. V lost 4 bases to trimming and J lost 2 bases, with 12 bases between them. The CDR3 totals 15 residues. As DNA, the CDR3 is TGTGCCAGCAGCTCACTGGACCCCCCCTACAATGAGCAGTTCTTC. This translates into CASSSLDPPYNEQFF.

The DNA for the CDR3 is TGCAGCGTTTTGTGGGCGGAGAGCTCCTACGAGCAGTACTTC. This encodes CSVLWAESSYEQYF. The J gene is TRBJ2-7, the V gene TRBV29-1; D is undetermined. The ends were cut back, 5 bases at V and 0 bases at J, with 14 bases in the middle. The CDR3 contains 14 residues. Looked up from germline, CDR1 is SQVTM and CDR2 is ANQGSEA.

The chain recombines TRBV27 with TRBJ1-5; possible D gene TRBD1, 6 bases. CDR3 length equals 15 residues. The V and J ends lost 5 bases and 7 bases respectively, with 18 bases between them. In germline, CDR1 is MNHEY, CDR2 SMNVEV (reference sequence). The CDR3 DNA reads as TGTGCCAGCAGTCCGACGGGGGGCTTGGTGCAGCCCCAGCATTTT. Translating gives CASSPTGGLVQPQHF.

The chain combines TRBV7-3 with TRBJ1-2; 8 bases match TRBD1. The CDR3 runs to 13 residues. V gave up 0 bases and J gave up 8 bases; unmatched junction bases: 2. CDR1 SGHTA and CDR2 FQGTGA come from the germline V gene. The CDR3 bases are TGTGCCAGCAGCTTAACAACAGGGGGAGGCTACACCTTC. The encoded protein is CASSLTTGGGYTF.

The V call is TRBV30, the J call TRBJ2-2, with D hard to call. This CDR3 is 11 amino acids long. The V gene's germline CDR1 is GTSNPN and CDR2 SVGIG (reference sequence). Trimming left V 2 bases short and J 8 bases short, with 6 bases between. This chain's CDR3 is CAWSLGGELFF. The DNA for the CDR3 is TGTGCCTGGAGTCTGGGGGGGGAGCTGTTTTTT.

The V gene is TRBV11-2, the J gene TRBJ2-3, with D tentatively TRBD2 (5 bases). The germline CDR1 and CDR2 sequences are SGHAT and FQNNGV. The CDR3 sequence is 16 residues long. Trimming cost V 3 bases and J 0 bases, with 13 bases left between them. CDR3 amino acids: CASSFISGFSTDTQYF. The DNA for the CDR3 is TGTGCCAGCAGCTTTATTTCGGGGTTTAGCACAGATACGCAGTATTTT.